This T cell receptor (beta chain) was recovered during a study of shared clonotypes between healthy human individuals. Clones were read by immunoSEQ multiplex PCR, and TCRdb kept only the in-frame ones, dropping some. Among about 380,000 clones listed, roughly 96% were seen once. General study points: Since donors were few, the genetic and exposure-history diversity represented was limited.

A word on this clone: The antigen is not known.

The germline V and J ends were trimmed by 2 bases and 4 bases, with 13 bases remaining between them. This CDR3 comprises 15 residues. The germline gives CDR1 MNHEY, CDR2 SMNVEV (reference sequence). This TCR came from a young man in good health. The material sequenced was memory CD8+ T cells sorted from blood. Subset in this sample: CD45RO+ cells pooled with CCR7-negative TemRA cells. The V call is TRBV27, the J call TRBJ2-3; perhaps TRBD2 as D (6 bases). CDR3 protein: CASSLRFPGADTQYF. The CDR3 nucleotides read TGTGCCAGCAGTTTAAGGTTTCCGGGGGCAGATACGCAGTATTTT.